What follows are 4 T cell receptor beta chains derived from one specimen sequenced in a study of response to subunit inactivated influenza vaccine. Each CDR3 protein gets one entry after TCRdb re-called the RT-PCR reads with MiXCR. The data show about 700,000 distinct CDR3 sequences, roughly 13% seen once. Material: PBMCs from blood, obtained around 14 days before vaccination. These receptors originate from a man aged 45 to 65 who received an inactivated influenza vaccine.

This clonotype was observed a handful of times. The chain has TRBV24-1 and TRBJ2-1; a weak D match, TRBD1 (5 bases). This CDR3 is 13 amino acids long. CDR1 is KGHDR, CDR2 SFDVKD, per germline. Trimming removed 2 bases at V and 8 bases at J, with 9 bases between. CDR3 coding DNA: TGTGCCACCAGTGATTCCGCCAGGGATGAGCAGTTCTTC. Its protein is CATSDSARDEQFF.

The V call is TRBV5-1, the J call TRBJ2-7, with D unclear. CDR1 is SGHRS and CDR2 is YFSETQ in the germline V gene. This CDR3 comprises 13 residues. V shed 0 bases and J shed 7 bases, with 11 bases lying between them. The CDR3 spells CASSLAGMEEQYF. The CDR3 DNA is TGCGCCAGCAGCTTGGCCGGAATGGAGGAGCAGTACTTC.

The chain couples TRBV27 to TRBJ1-2; D may be TRBD1 (5 bases). This CDR3 contains 13 residues. CDR1 and CDR2 (germline): MNHEY, SMNVEV (reference sequence). The V end lost 5 bases, the J end lost 1 base, and 8 bases lay between the germline ends. CDR3 DNA sequence: TGTGCCAGCAGTACGGGACTTAACTATGGCTACACCTTC. It specifies CASSTGLNYGYTF.

This clonotype was counted only a few times. For the CDR3, the DNA is TGTGCCAGCTGTATGGGGGTTCAGACCACTGAAGCTTTCTTT. It codes for CASCMGVQTTEAFF. The chain carries TRBV12-3 or TRBV12-4 and TRBJ1-1, with D maybe TRBD1 (5 bases). Between the trimmed V and J ends, which lost 8 bases and 4 bases, there was a span of 17 bases. The CDR3 sequence is 14 residues long.